This TCR beta chain was obtained from a study of shared clonotypes between healthy human individuals. Regarding the study as a whole: Sample collection involved blood only; tissue repertoires are likely different. Clonotype sharing among donors likely depends on sequencing depth.

As regards this clone: Antigen: not known.

About 84 million PBMCs supplied genomic DNA for unsorted samples. It was 300 ng DNA, tens of thousands of T cell genomes, that went into each replicate PCR of unsorted PBMC. Generated by immunoSEQ multiplex PCR, the TCRdb table keeps only in-frame clones and is missing some. Of roughly 510,000 clones listed, roughly 79% are singletons. CDR1 and CDR2 from the germline V gene are SQVTM and ANQGSEA. The CDR3 is 14 residues long. Sequencing used PBMCs. The sequence came from a woman in her 40s in good health. Some clones in this sample may be carry-over from other donors' samples. The J gene is TRBJ2-5, the V gene TRBV29-1, with a tentative D call TRBD1 (6 bases). The DNA end favors TRBJ2-7, so the J call may be wrong. CDR3 sequence (DNA): TGCAGCGTTGAGGAACAGACAGGAGTCTACGAGCAGTACTTC. The encoded protein is CSVEEQTGVYEQYF.